These T cell receptor beta chains were read from a single sample in a study of a mutant IDH1 vaccine in newly diagnosed glioma. The data were produced by immunoSEQ multiplex PCR, yet TCRdb's version contains in-frame clones alone and is incomplete. There are tens of thousands of clones in the sample; more than 75% occur only once, and around 10% lies in the top ten. Their recognized antigens are unknown. The sequencing used PBMCs, collected from a glioma patient whose treatment included an IDH1 peptide vaccine. The receptors come from a woman in her thirties or forties with glioma. Each CDR3 is given with its conserved first and last residue. D genes are given only for firm matches. Expanded clones get a size class; other rows say once, few or many, or leave the size out.

>TRBV2|-|12|TRBJ1-3|-
TGTGCCAGCAGTGTTCTTGAAAACACCATATATTTT
CASSVLENTIYF
>TRBV7-9|-|15|TRBJ2-3|-
TGTGCCAGCAGCTCCGTGGCGGGGGCCAAAGATACGCAGTATTTT
CASSSVAGAKDTQYF
>TRBV5-1|TRBD2|18|TRBJ2-3|-
TGCGCCAGCGCCCCTGGGCTAGCGGGGAGTCGGAAGGGAGATACGCAGTATTTT
CASAPGLAGSRKGDTQYF
>TRBV7-2|-|14|TRBJ2-3|-
TGTGCCAGCAGCTTTAGGGACCAGACAGATACGCAGTATTTT
CASSFRDQTDTQYF
>TRBV5-1|-|15|TRBJ1-6|-
TGCGCCAGCGCCCTTATAGGGCAGGGTGGTTCACCCCTCCACTTT
CASALIGQGGSPLHF
>TRBV25-1|TRBD1|16|TRBJ1-2|-
TGTGCCAGCAGTGACCTACAGGGGGCTAATAACTATGGCTACACCTTC
CASSDLQGANNYGYTF
>TRBV5-1|TRBD1|16|TRBJ1-1|-
TGCGCCAGCAGCTCAGGGACAGGGTCCATGAACACTGAAGCTTTCTTT
CASSSGTGSMNTEAFF
>TRBV9|-|17|TRBJ2-5|-
TGTGCCAGCAGCGTGGCGGACGGAGGCCCGGTCTGGGAGACCCAGTACTTC
CASSVADGGPVWETQYF
>TRBV25-1|-|14|TRBJ1-2|-
TGTGCCAGCAGTGAAGGTGGGGGCAACTATGGCTACACCTTC
CASSEGGGNYGYTF
>TRBV5-6|-|14|TRBJ2-3|once
TGTGCCAGCAGCTACGGGGACGGTACAGATACGCAGTATTTT
CASSYGDGTDTQYF
>TRBV6-1|-|13|TRBJ1-1|-
TGTGCCAGGCGGGAGGAGATGAACACTGAAGCTTTCTTT
CARREEMNTEAFF
>TRBV10-3|-|14|TRBJ1-1|-
TGTGCCATCAGTGTTGGGGGAGGGTTACCTGAAGCTTTCTTT
CAISVGGGLPEAFF
>TRBV12-1|-|14|TRBJ1-4|-
TGTGCCAGCAGCCGGGACAGGGTTCTTGAAAAACTGTTTTTT
CASSRDRVLEKLFF
>TRBV27|TRBD2|15|TRBJ2-3|-
TGTGCCAGCAGGATCGGCGGGGGGCTAGCAGATACGCAGTATTTT
CASRIGGGLADTQYF
>TRBV30|-|15|TRBJ2-7|-
TGTGCCTGGAGTGACCCCCTTGGCGCGAGGAACGAGCAGTACTTC
CAWSDPLGARNEQYF
>TRBV19|-|15|TRBJ2-2|-
TGTGCCAGTAGTATCAACCCCGGGGTCACCGGGGAGCTGTTTTTT
CASSINPGVTGELFF
>TRBV5-4|-|13|TRBJ1-1|-
TGTGCCAGCAGACTTACAAGGAACACTGAAGCTTTCTTT
CASRLTRNTEAFF
>TRBV5-4|TRBD2|15|TRBJ2-1|-
TGTGCCAGCAGCTTGGACCGCGGGGGGATCAATGAGCAGTTCTTC
CASSLDRGGINEQFF
>TRBV14|-|15|TRBJ2-7|-
TGTGCCAGCAGCCAAGACGGCAGGGGCTGGTACGAGCAGTACTTC
CASSQDGRGWYEQYF
>TRBV7-9|TRBD1|14|TRBJ2-7|once
TGTGCCAGCCTCGACGGACAGGGTACCTACGAGCAGTACTTC
CASLDGQGTYEQYF
>TRBV7-9|-|13|TRBJ1-4|once
TGTGCCAGCAGCTTGTCAGGGTTCTCCAAACTGTTTTTT
CASSLSGFSKLFF
>TRBV5-6|-|15|TRBJ2-4|-
TGTGCCAGCAGCTTGGCGGGGGCGGCGGGAAACATTCAGTACTTC
CASSLAGAAGNIQYF
>TRBV2|-|12|TRBJ2-3|-
TGTGCCAGCAGTGTGTCCGGAGATACGCAGTATTTT
CASSVSGDTQYF
>TRBV27|-|15|TRBJ1-1|-
TGTGCCAGCAGAAGTAGGGTCGGGGCACGGACTGAAGCTTTCTTT
CASRSRVGARTEAFF
>TRBV5-4|-|14|TRBJ1-4|few
TGTGCCAGCAGCTTGGTCGGGGGGAATGAAAAACTGTTTTTT
CASSLVGGNEKLFF
>TRBV6-5|-|15|TRBJ1-4|-
TGTGCCAGCAGACCCGCAGGGAGGGTAATTGAAAAACTGTTTTTT
CASRPAGRVIEKLFF
>TRBV15|TRBD1|14|TRBJ2-5|-
TGTGCCACAACCCGGGACAGGGCTGCGGAGACCCAGTACTTC
CATTRDRAAETQYF
>TRBV2|-|13|TRBJ1-1|few
TGTGCCAGCAGTGATATGGGGAACACTGAAGCTTTCTTT
CASSDMGNTEAFF
>TRBV10-3|-|14|TRBJ2-1|-
TGTGCCATCACACGTAACCGGGGCAGCCGAGAGCAGTTCTTC
CAITRNRGSREQFF
>TRBV21-1|-|23|TRBJ2-5|-
TGTGCCAGCAGCACATATCATGGTGTAACATTGTGGGGACTAGCAAGTGTGGGTGAGACCCAGTACTTC
CASSTYHGVTLWGLASVGETQYF
>TRBV4-1|-|17|TRBJ1-6|-
TGCGCCAGCAGCCAGCGTCTAAAAGGACATTGGACTTCACCCCTCCACTTT
CASSQRLKGHWTSPLHF
>TRBV12-5|-|12|TRBJ1-2|-
TGTGCTAGTGGCCAAGGGAAGGATGGCTACACCTTC
CASGQGKDGYTF
>TRBV19|-|15|TRBJ1-2|few
TGTGCCAGTAACCCTTGGGACGGAGGAAACTATGGCTACACCTTC
CASNPWDGGNYGYTF
>TRBV29-1|-|13|TRBJ1-1|few
TGCAGCGTTGTTAAAGTTCTGGGCACTGAAGCTTTCTTT
CSVVKVLGTEAFF
>TRBV7-9|-|16|TRBJ2-3|once
TGTGCCAGCAGCTTAGCGATAACAGCCCCCACAGATACGCAGTATTTT
CASSLAITAPTDTQYF
>TRBV5-1|TRBD2|19|TRBJ2-3|-
TGCGCCAGCAGCTTCTCTAGCGGGGGGATTAGATATAGCACAGATACGCAGTATTTT
CASSFSSGGIRYSTDTQYF
>TRBV5-4|-|17|TRBJ1-6|-
TGTGCCAGCAGCCGGGACCCCGGAAACCCCTATAATTCACCCCTCCACTTT
CASSRDPGNPYNSPLHF
>TRBV5-6|-|14|TRBJ1-6|-
TGTGCCAGCAGCTTGGTGGCGGGCAATTCACCCCTCCACTTT
CASSLVAGNSPLHF
>TRBV7-7|-|13|TRBJ1-6|-
TGTGCTAGCAGCTTAGGGTCTAATTCACCCCTCCACTTT
CASSLGSNSPLHF
>TRBV4-1|TRBD1|16|TRBJ1-2|-
TGCGCCAGCAGCCAGGATCTTGTGGGGACAGGGCATGGCTACACCTTC
CASSQDLVGTGHGYTF
>TRBV30|TRBD1|13|TRBJ1-1|-
TGTGCCTGGATTAGGGGGACAGCTACTGAAGCTTTCTTT
CAWIRGTATEAFF
>TRBV5-1|-|16|TRBJ1-3|-
TGCGCCAGCAGCTTGGAAGGGGCCGTCTCTGGAAACACCATATATTTT
CASSLEGAVSGNTIYF
>TRBV10-3|-|15|TRBJ2-7|-
TGTGCCATCAGTGAGGGGGCCCTCCAAATATACGAGCAGTACTTC
CAISEGALQIYEQYF
>TRBV30|-|12|TRBJ1-2|-
TGTGCCTGGACCGGGACCTTAAACGGCTACACCTTC
CAWTGTLNGYTF
>TRBV30|-|15|TRBJ2-6|-
TGTGCCTGGAGAGAGGACATGTCTGGGGCCAACGTCCTGACTTTC
CAWREDMSGANVLTF
>TRBV5-4|-|13|TRBJ2-1|-
TGTGCCAGCAGCTCAACAGTCTACAATGAGCAGTTCTTC
CASSSTVYNEQFF
>TRBV12-5|TRBD1|15|TRBJ2-7|-
TGTGCTAGTGGTTCCCCGACAGGGGTTGACTACGAGCAGTACTTC
CASGSPTGVDYEQYF
>TRBV7-8|TRBD2|17|TRBJ2-7|-
TGTGCCAGCAGCTTAACCGGTCGGGGAGGGGCAAACTACGAGCAGTACTTC
CASSLTGRGGANYEQYF
>TRBV23-1|-|17|TRBJ1-6|-
TGCGCCAGCAGTCAATCGGACAATTGGGAGGATTGGACCGAGGTCCACTTT
CASSQSDNWEDWTEVHF
>TRBV4-1|-|14|TRBJ1-2|-
TGCGCCAGCAGCCATCTGGAGGGGGGCTATGGCTACACCTTC
CASSHLEGGYGYTF